The 28 T cell receptor beta chains reported below all come from one sample, sequenced in a study of cytomegalovirus exposure and HLA in healthy donors. PCR primers comprised 60 Vbeta and 13 Jbeta primers. Libraries were prepared by immunoSEQ multiplex PCR; TCRdb keeps only in-frame clonotypes and omits some of them. Of about 140,000 clones in the sample, around 65% were seen once. The sequencing input was PBMCs. These receptors were obtained from a woman aged 55-69 years in good health and CMV-seronegative.

The DNA of the CDR3 is TGTGCCAGCAGGACTAGCGGCTACAATGAGCAGTTCTTC. Translation gives CASRTSGYNEQFF. V gene TRBV6-5 combines with J gene TRBJ2-1; TRBD2 matches at 9 bases. Germline trimming cut 6 bases from V and 3 bases from J; bases unmatched to any gene: 0. The CDR3 runs 13 residues. Germline V gives CDR1 MNHEY, CDR2 SVGAGI.

The V and J genes are TRBV18 and TRBJ2-1; D remains unclear. The V and J ends lost 3 bases and 0 bases respectively, with 3 bases between them. Germline loops: CDR1 KGHSH, CDR2 LQKENI. The CDR3 covers 13 residues. CDR3 sequence: CASSPNSYNEQFF. In DNA form, the CDR3 reads TGTGCCAGCTCACCCAACTCCTACAATGAGCAGTTCTTC.

This chain links TRBV2 with TRBJ2-1, with a tentative D call TRBD1 (6 bases). Trimming stripped 6 bases from V and 0 bases from J, with 12 bases between. The CDR3 has 15 residues. Germline loops: CDR1 SNHLY, CDR2 FYNNEI. The CDR3 coding sequence is TGTGCCAGCAGCCCCGGGACAAACTCCTACAATGAGCAGTTCTTC. This gives the protein CASSPGTNSYNEQFF.

The J gene is TRBJ2-7, the V gene TRBV29-1; D may be TRBD2 (7 bases). V was cut by 5 bases and J by 3 bases, with 20 bases left in between. This CDR3 has 15 residues. Germline CDR1 and CDR2: SQVTM and ANQGSEA. The CDR3 DNA follows: TGCAGCGTTCGTATAGGGGGAGGGCTAGGCTACGAGCAGTACTTC. Translation: CSVRIGGGLGYEQYF.

The chain has TRBV9 and TRBJ2-7; D is uncertain. CDR3 size: 14 residues. Germline assignment: CDR1 SGDLS and CDR2 YYNGEE. The V and J ends lost 6 bases and 4 bases respectively, with 17 bases between them. CDR3 bases: TGTGCCAGCACCGTGGGCGCCGACCCGTACGAGCAGTACTTC. As protein: CASTVGADPYEQYF.

The J gene is TRBJ1-6, the V gene TRBV10-3; 9 nucleotides line up with TRBD1. The CDR3 is 15 residues long. Germline values: CDR1 ENHRY, CDR2 SYGVKD. Trimming removed 3 bases from V and 9 bases from J; junction bases left unmatched: 6. The CDR3 sequence: CAISEGTGTSSPLHF. The DNA for the CDR3 is TGTGCCATCAGTGAAGGGACAGGGACGAGTTCACCCCTCCACTTT.

The chain carries TRBV5-1 and TRBJ2-5; the D gene is possibly TRBD1 (5 bases). The DNA end favors TRBJ2-7, so the J call may be wrong. This CDR3 has 16 amino acids. From germline, CDR1 is SGHRS and CDR2 YFSETQ. The CDR3 here is CASSLWFTGSTYEQYF. DNA for the CDR3: TGCGCCAGCAGCTTATGGTTTACAGGCTCAACCTACGAGCAGTACTTC.

The count of this clone is one. The chain joins TRBV7-2 to TRBJ1-3, with a possible D match to TRBD1 (5 bases). The CDR3 runs to 16 residues. The V gene lost 1 base and the J gene lost 3 bases, with 13 bases spanning the gap. Germline CDR1 SGHTA, CDR2 FQGNSA. CDR3 in DNA: TGTGCCAGCAGCTTAGATCCCGGGACTTATGGAAACACCATATATTTT. The encoded protein is CASSLDPGTYGNTIYF.

This clone was counted only a few times. This sequence joins TRBV19 and TRBJ1-5; possibly TRBD1 for D (6 bases). The germline V gene has CDR1 LNHDA and CDR2 SQIVND (reference sequence). Trimming shortened V by 6 bases and J by 7 bases, and 22 bases separated the two germline ends. There are 16 residues in the CDR3. CDR3 in DNA: TGTGCCAGTAGCCTCCTGGATGGGGGGGCGCGGCAGCCCCAGCATTTT. Residues: CASSLLDGGARQPQHF.

The chain joins TRBV2 to TRBJ2-2, with D possibly matching TRBD2 (6 bases). The germline CDR1 and CDR2 sequences are SNHLY and FYNNEI. V was clipped by 6 bases and J by 6 bases, with 11 bases between them. This CDR3 spans 13 amino acids. The CDR3 region has the DNA TGTGCCAGCAGGGGGGGTGGGGCCGGGGAGCTGTTTTTT. Translation: CASRGGGAGELFF.

The rearrangement joins TRBV7-2 to TRBJ2-1; D is possibly TRBD1 (6 bases). Trimming stripped 7 bases from V and 2 bases from J, with 15 bases between. Germline V lookup: CDR1 SGHTA, CDR2 FQGNSA. This CDR3 region has 15 residues. The CDR3 loop is CASTWDIGAYNEQFF. The CDR3 DNA is TGTGCCAGCACCTGGGACATCGGGGCCTACAATGAGCAGTTCTTC.

V and J are TRBV15 and TRBJ2-2; TRBD2 matches at 11 bases. This CDR3 is built from 17 residues. The germline V gene has CDR1 LNHNV and CDR2 YYDKDF (reference sequence). V dropped 5 bases and J dropped 6; count of bases not matched to a gene: 11. CDR3 in amino acids: CATSYLVSGRAPGELFF. CDR3 coding DNA: TGTGCCACCAGCTACTTAGTTAGCGGGAGGGCCCCCGGGGAGCTGTTTTTT.

The chain uses TRBV7-8 and TRBJ1-1, with TRBD1 matching over 7 bases. Germline trimming cut 2 bases from V and 2 bases from J; bases unmatched to any gene: 8. CDR1 is SGHVS, CDR2 FQNEAQ, per germline. The CDR3 spans 16 residues. DNA of the CDR3: TGTGCCAGCAGCTTAAAAGGGACAGCTTTCAACACTGAAGCTTTCTTT. Protein: CASSLKGTAFNTEAFF.

V is TRBV9 and J is TRBJ2-3; 10 bases are a match to TRBD2. From germline, CDR1 is SGDLS and CDR2 YYNGEE. There are 16 residues in the CDR3. V shed 4 bases, J shed 2 bases, and the junction held 7 bases outside the gene matches. Written as DNA, the CDR3 is TGTGCCAGCAGCTTCACAGCGGGGGGGCTCACAGATACGCAGTATTTT. As protein: CASSFTAGGLTDTQYF.

The chain joins TRBV29-1 to TRBJ2-7; 15 nucleotides line up with TRBD2. Unmatched junction bases numbered 7, after V lost 3 bases and J lost 7 bases. Germline values: CDR1 SQVTM, CDR2 ANQGSEA. The CDR3 totals 15 residues. The CDR3, as DNA: TGCAGCGTTGACGGACTAGCGGGAGGGCAGAGGGAGCAGTACTTC. Protein: CSVDGLAGGQREQYF.

This chain uses TRBV7-9 with TRBJ2-3; a possible D gene is TRBD1 (5 bases). This CDR3 region has 13 residues. CDR1 is SEHNR, CDR2 FQNEAQ, per germline (reference sequence). Between the trimmed V and J ends, which lost 1 base and 6 bases, there was a span of 8 bases. In DNA form, the CDR3 reads TGTGCCAGCAGCTTAGTTGGGGCCGATACGCAGTATTTT. It is translated as CASSLVGADTQYF.

V is TRBV7-2 and J is TRBJ2-3, with D maybe TRBD2 (5 bases). Germline V gives CDR1 SGHTA, CDR2 FQGNSA. The CDR3 extends over 14 amino acids. V lost 2 bases and J lost 1, with 7 bases in between. CDR3 nucleotides: TGTGCCAGCAGCTTACGTAGCGGCACAGATACGCAGTATTTT. This codes for CASSLRSGTDTQYF. Full variable domain (missing parts from reference TRBV7-2 and TRBJ2-3): GAGVSQSPSNKVTEKGKDVELRCDPISGHTALYWYRQSLGQGLEFLIYFQGNSAPDKSGLPSDRFSAERTGGSVSTLTIQRTQQEDSAVYLCASSLRSGTDTQYFGPGTRLTVL.

This clone was found a few times. The CDR3: CASRGQATNEQFF. CDR3 coding DNA: TGTGCCAGTAGGGGACAGGCCACCAATGAGCAGTTCTTC. This chain uses TRBV19 with TRBJ2-1, with TRBD1 matching over 8 bases. The CDR3 has 13 amino acids. Germline CDR1 and CDR2: LNHDA and SQIVND (reference sequence). J gave up 6 bases and V 6 bases, and 4 bases lay outside the gene matches.

The rearrangement uses TRBV6-5 and TRBJ1-1, with D possibly being TRBD1 (5 bases). This CDR3 spans 14 amino acids. The V end lost 2 bases, the J end lost 4 bases, and 11 bases lay between the germline ends. Per the germline V gene, CDR1 is MNHEY and CDR2 is SVGAGI. The CDR3 loop is CASSYGWRGTEAFF. CDR3 coding DNA: TGTGCCAGCAGTTACGGGTGGAGGGGCACTGAAGCTTTCTTT.

The V and J genes are TRBV27 and TRBJ2-3; 12 positions agree with TRBD1. The germline gives CDR1 MNHEY, CDR2 SMNVEV (reference sequence). The CDR3 covers 16 residues. J was trimmed by 2 bases and V by 3 bases; bases with no gene match: 3. The CDR3 DNA sequence: TGTGCCAGCAGTTTGGGACAGGGGGCTATCACAGATACGCAGTATTTT. Amino acids: CASSLGQGAITDTQYF.

The chain combines TRBV5-8 with TRBJ1-3, with 7 bases lining up with TRBD1. V dropped 4 bases and J dropped 0; count of bases not matched to a gene: 13. This CDR3 comprises 18 residues. Germline V gives CDR1 SGHTS, CDR2 YDEGEE. The CDR3 loop is CASSPHILQGSSGNTIYF. CDR3 nucleotides: TGTGCCAGCAGCCCCCATATCCTACAGGGGAGCTCTGGAAACACCATATATTTT.

This clone was seen more than once but under ten times. This may be a read error: a much more frequent sequence differs by one nucleotide. The gene calls are TRBV4-2 and TRBJ1-1, with D hard to call. CDR1 and CDR2 from the germline V gene are LGHNA and YNFKEQ. This CDR3 spans 14 amino acids. Trimming left V 4 bases short and J 3 bases short, with 12 bases between. The CDR3 DNA sequence: TGTGCCAGCAGCCGCGACCTCGGGGACACTGAAGCTTTCTTT. Translating gives CASSRDLGDTEAFF.

The sample holds a few counts of this clone. The chain employs TRBV7-2 and TRBJ2-7, with TRBD2 matching over 7 bases. The germline CDR1 and CDR2 sequences are SGHTA and FQGNSA. The CDR3 loop spans 17 amino acids. J gave up 3 bases and V 1 base, and 12 bases lay outside the gene matches. CDR3 coding DNA: TGTGCCAGCAGCTTAGTAATGGGAGCGGGGAGAGGCTACGAGCAGTACTTC. Translation: CASSLVMGAGRGYEQYF.

This clone came up a few times. The chain links TRBV11-3 to TRBJ1-1, with TRBD1 identical over 8 bases. With V trimmed by 6 bases and J by 6 bases, 6 bases remained unmatched. Germline CDR1 is SGHNT and CDR2 is YENEEA. The CDR3 covers 13 residues. CDR3 DNA sequence: TGTGCCAGCAGTCGTCAGGGGGCATCTGAAGCTTTCTTT. Amino acid sequence: CASSRQGASEAFF.

This chain connects TRBV19 to TRBJ2-2; a possible D gene is TRBD2 (5 bases). V was pared by 3 bases and J by 7 bases, with 15 bases between. The CDR3 is 15 residues long. CDR1 LNHDA and CDR2 SQIVND come from the germline V gene (reference sequence). The CDR3 protein is CASSIPGLRDGELFF. The CDR3 nucleotides read TGTGCCAGTAGTATCCCGGGATTAAGGGACGGGGAGCTGTTTTTT.

This sequence joins TRBV7-9 and TRBJ2-5; 7 bases fit TRBD2. V shed 5 bases, J shed 4 bases, and the junction held 13 bases outside the gene matches. CDR3 length: 16 residues. Germline loops: CDR1 SEHNR, CDR2 FQNEAQ (reference sequence). In DNA, the CDR3 is TGTGCCAGCAGCCCTCAAGCGGGGACCGTTCTAGAGACCCAGTACTTC. This encodes CASSPQAGTVLETQYF.

The chain combines TRBV6-5 with TRBJ1-6; D perhaps matches TRBD1 (5 bases). Germline-derived CDR1 and CDR2 are MNHEY and SVGAGI. Deletions cut 7 bases from V and 1 base from J, with 11 bases between. The CDR3 has 15 amino acids. This chain's CDR3 is CASTARGSYNSPLHF. The CDR3 DNA follows: TGTGCCAGCACCGCTCGGGGGTCCTATAATTCACCCCTCCACTTT.

The CDR3 region is CASSAAGYGEQYF. In DNA, the CDR3 is TGTGCCAGCAGCGCAGCAGGGTATGGCGAGCAGTACTTC. The chain uses TRBV7-2 and TRBJ2-7; perhaps TRBD1 as D (5 bases). Looked up from germline, CDR1 is SGHTA and CDR2 is FQGNSA. The CDR3 is made up of 13 amino acids. V was trimmed by 5 bases and J by 6 bases, leaving 14 bases between them.